The rows below give T cell receptor beta chains drawn from one sample of a study of T cells in Graves' hyperthyroidism and ophthalmopathy. In TCRdb, the multiplex PCR reads were re-called with MiXCR into one record per CDR3 protein. The table lists about 290,000 distinct CDR3 sequences, around 15% of them singletons. The sample consisted of blood. The receptor set was obtained from a woman aged 40 to 50 with Graves' hyperthyroidism. The CDR3 runs from the conserved cysteine through the conserved F or W. The order of the fields is V gene, clone size, D gene, J gene, CDR3 DNA, CDR3 protein. D genes are given only for firm matches. Clone size appears in some rows only: once, few, many, or a class for an expanded clone.

>TRBV28|many|TRBD1|TRBJ2-7
TGTGCCAGCAGTTTGGGACAGCCCCCTTGGGAGCAGTACTTC
CASSLGQPPWEQYF
>TRBV2|many|-|TRBJ1-5
TGTGCCAGCAGTGCCGACAGCCGCCTGGGGAATCAGCCCCAGCATTTT
CASSADSRLGNQPQHF
>TRBV18|few|TRBD1|TRBJ2-7
TGTGCCAGCTCACCGCCCGGCCAGGGGGCGGGTGAGCAGTACTTC
CASSPPGQGAGEQYF
>TRBV12-5|many|TRBD1|TRBJ2-7
TGTGCTAGTGGCCCCGGGACAGGGGGACCCTACGAGCAGTACTTC
CASGPGTGGPYEQYF
>TRBV29-1|few|-|TRBJ1-4
TGCAGCGTTGAAGACGGGCAGAGGGTGGAAAAACTGTTTTTT
CSVEDGQRVEKLFF
>TRBV10-3|many|-|TRBJ1-1
TGTGCCATCATACGAGACGAGGACACTGAAGCTTTCTTT
CAIIRDEDTEAFF
>TRBV20-1|-|-|TRBJ2-2
TGCAGTGCTAGAGATCGGGAAGCCGGGGAGCTGTTTTTT
CSARDREAGELFF
>TRBV6-1|many|-|TRBJ1-1
TGTGCCACCACCTGGACTCCTCTACATGAAGCTTTCTTT
CATTWTPLHEAFF
>TRBV29-1|many|TRBD1|TRBJ2-2
TGCAGCGTTCAGGGGGCCGGGGAGCTGTTTTTT
CSVQGAGELFF
>TRBV6-1|many|-|TRBJ1-1
TGTGCCAGCAGTCCACAACAGGGTGTCACTGAAGCTTTCTTT
CASSPQQGVTEAFF
>TRBV5-1|many|-|TRBJ1-2
TGCGCCAGCAGCTTGGTTTCGGCAGGGGATGGTGGCTACACCTTC
CASSLVSAGDGGYTF
>TRBV7-9|-|-|TRBJ1-1
TGTGCCAGCAGCTCGGGACGCCACACTGAAGCTTTCTTT
CASSSGRHTEAFF
>TRBV29-1|-|-|TRBJ2-7
TGCAGCGTTGGGGAGGAGGACCTAAGCTCCTACGAGCAGTACTTC
CSVGEEDLSSYEQYF
>TRBV27|many|TRBD1|TRBJ2-1
TGTGCCAGCAGTTTAATGGGACAGGGGGCGAACAATGAGCAGTTCTTC
CASSLMGQGANNEQFF
>TRBV28|many|-|TRBJ2-1
TGTGCCAGCAGTTTCCGGGCTTCGACTCACAATGAGCAGTTCTTC
CASSFRASTHNEQFF
>TRBV2|-|-|TRBJ2-3
TGTGCCAGCAGCCGAGGAGCGGAGGGGACGCAGTATTTT
CASSRGAEGTQYF
>TRBV6-5|many|-|TRBJ2-2
TGTGCCAGCAGTTATAGGGACGGCCACGGGGAGCTGTTTTTT
CASSYRDGHGELFF
>TRBV20-1|-|TRBD1|TRBJ1-1
TGCAGTGCTAGGAGGGGGACAGGCCGAATGAACACTGAAGCTTTCTTT
CSARRGTGRMNTEAFF
>TRBV20-1|many|-|TRBJ2-7
TGCAGTGCTAGAGACGACAAGAACTACGAGCAGTACTTC
CSARDDKNYEQYF
>TRBV7-8|few|-|TRBJ1-1
TGTGCCAGCAGCCCGGGACGCGCCAGCACTGGAGCTTTCTTT
CASSPGRASTGAFF
>TRBV20-1|many|TRBD1|TRBJ2-5
TGCAGTGCTAGGGAATCACAGGGGTCCGAGACCCAGTACTTC
CSARESQGSETQYF
>TRBV27|-|TRBD2|TRBJ2-1
TGTGCCAGCAGTCCCCAAGGGACTAGCTGGGGGAATGAGCAGTTCTTC
CASSPQGTSWGNEQFF
>TRBV7-2|many|TRBD2|TRBJ2-7
TGTGCCAGCAGCTTGAGGAGCGGGATAGGGTCCTACGAGCAGTACTTC
CASSLRSGIGSYEQYF
>TRBV19|many|TRBD2|TRBJ2-1
TGTGCCAGTAGTATAGATCTGGGGGGGGATGAGCAGTTCTTC
CASSIDLGGDEQFF
>TRBV3-1|many|-|TRBJ1-3
TGTGCCAGCAGCCAATACGGGACCTCTGGAAACACCATATATTTT
CASSQYGTSGNTIYF
>TRBV28|many|-|TRBJ2-7
TGTGCCAGCAGTTGGGACACCGAGGACTACGAGCAGTACTTC
CASSWDTEDYEQYF
>TRBV9|-|-|TRBJ2-7
TGTGCCAGCAGCGTAGGTATTAGTAATGGCGAGCAGTACTTC
CASSVGISNGEQYF
>TRBV14|few|-|TRBJ2-1
TGTGCCAGCAGCCAAGATTGGGGCAATGAGCAGTTCTTC
CASSQDWGNEQFF
>TRBV9|many|-|TRBJ1-1
TGTGCCAGCAGCGTAGCTCTGAACACTGAAGCTTTCTTT
CASSVALNTEAFF
>TRBV9|many|-|TRBJ1-5
TGTGCCAGCAGCGTAGATGGTGGGAGCAATCAGCCCCAGCATTTT
CASSVDGGSNQPQHF
>TRBV5-6|many|TRBD2|TRBJ2-1
TGTGCCAGCAGCCTCGGACTAGCGGGAGCCTACAATGAGCAGTTCTTC
CASSLGLAGAYNEQFF
>TRBV20-1|few|TRBD2|TRBJ2-7
TGCAGTGCTAGAGGTCTCAGATTAGCGGGAGGGGACGAGCAGTACTTC
CSARGLRLAGGDEQYF
>TRBV2|many|-|TRBJ1-3
TGTGCCAATCTTCCACGGGACACAGCAGGAAACACCATATATTTT
CANLPRDTAGNTIYF
>TRBV24-1|few|TRBD2|TRBJ2-1
TGTGCCACAAGTTCGAGAACACTAGCGGGAGATCGGAATGAGCAGTTCTTC
CATSSRTLAGDRNEQFF
>TRBV7-2|many|TRBD1|TRBJ1-6
TGTGCCAGCAGTCAGGGGGGGACAGGGGGTCGGTCACCCCTCCACTTT
CASSQGGTGGRSPLHF
>TRBV29-1|many|-|TRBJ2-3
TGCAGCGTTGGAAGTGGCACAGATACGCAGTATTTT
CSVGSGTDTQYF
>TRBV12-3/TRBV12-4|many|-|TRBJ1-2
TGTGCCAGCAGCCGCGGGACTTATGGCTACACCTTC
CASSRGTYGYTF
>TRBV19|-|TRBD1|TRBJ1-2
TGTGCCAGTAGTATAGAGGACAGGGGCGTAGATGGCTACACCTTC
CASSIEDRGVDGYTF
>TRBV6-1|-|-|TRBJ2-2
TGTGCCAGTTCAGCAGGGAACACCGGGGAGCTGTTTTTT
CASSAGNTGELFF